This is a list of T cell receptor beta chains from one sample in a study of cytomegalovirus exposure and HLA in healthy donors. Sequenced by immunoSEQ multiplex PCR; TCRdb stores in-frame clones only, minus some. This repertoire includes roughly 190,000 clones. The material sequenced was PBMCs. These receptors were obtained from a man aged 25 to 40 in good health and CMV-seronegative. The CDR3 runs from the conserved cysteine through the conserved F or W. The D gene is left open where the match is weak.

v_gene	j_gene	d_gene	CDR3nt	CDR3aa
TRBV5-1	TRBJ2-3	TRBD2	TGCGCCAGCAGCTTCGGCGGGAGCCGCAAAGCAGATACGCAGTATTTT	CASSFGGSRKADTQYF
TRBV11-2	TRBJ2-7	TRBD1	TGTGCCAGCAGTAATACAGGGGCTTATCCCTACGAGCAGTACTTC	CASSNTGAYPYEQYF
TRBV19	TRBJ2-1	TRBD1	TGTGCCAGTAGTAACCGACAGGGGCAGGCGTTCTTC	CASSNRQGQAFF
TRBV5-4	TRBJ2-1	TRBD2	TGTGCCAGCAGCTTTCCTAGCGGGGGGACGTCCTACAATGAGCAGTTCTTC	CASSFPSGGTSYNEQFF
TRBV5-4	TRBJ2-3	TRBD2	TGTGCCAGCAGCTTGGATGCTAGCGGAATTACAGATACGCAGTATTTT	CASSLDASGITDTQYF
TRBV30	TRBJ1-4	TRBD1	TGTGCCTGCGCGCCGGGACAGGGGGTTGAAAAACTGTTTTTT	CACAPGQGVEKLFF
TRBV7-6	TRBJ2-2	.	TGTGCCAGCAGCCCGAGATGGGAGGACACCGGGGAGCTGTTTTTT	CASSPRWEDTGELFF
TRBV5-1	TRBJ2-3	TRBD2	TGCGCCAGTCTCTCGGGAGGATTCTCCACAGATACGCAGTATTTT	CASLSGGFSTDTQYF
TRBV27	TRBJ1-5	.	TGTGCCAGCAAAGGGAGGGTGGATGGCAATCAGCCCCAGCATTTT	CASKGRVDGNQPQHF
TRBV7-2	TRBJ2-7	.	TGTGCCAGCAGCCCATCACAGGGCCCGACCTACGAGCAGTACTTC	CASSPSQGPTYEQYF
TRBV28	TRBJ2-6	.	TGTGCCAGCAGCGATCCAGGGGTGGCCGGGGCCAACGTCCTGACTTTC	CASSDPGVAGANVLTF
TRBV30	TRBJ1-2	.	TGTGCCGGGGGGAGCAGCGGCTACACCTTC	CAGGSSGYTF
TRBV6-5	TRBJ2-2	TRBD2	TGTGCCAGCAGTTACCGGCCTAGCGGGAGGGCCGGGGAGCTGTTTTTT	CASSYRPSGRAGELFF
TRBV14	TRBJ1-1	.	TGTGCCAGCAGCCAAGATCAGGGGCGGACTGAAGCTTTCTTT	CASSQDQGRTEAFF
TRBV13	TRBJ1-1	.	TGTGCCAGCAGCCCTGGAGGAGCGAACACTGAAGCTTTCTTT	CASSPGGANTEAFF
TRBV9	TRBJ2-3	TRBD2	TGTGCCAGCAGCGTAATGTCTAGCGGGAGTACAGATACGCAGTATTTT	CASSVMSSGSTDTQYF
TRBV28	TRBJ2-2	TRBD2	TGTGCCAGCAGTTTAGGGGGACTAGCGGGAGGGCCGGGTTCGACCGGGGAGCTGTTTTTT	CASSLGGLAGGPGSTGELFF
TRBV15	TRBJ1-5	.	TGTGCCACCAGCAGAGTTTCAGGGGCCGGGGTTCAGCCCCAGCATTTT	CATSRVSGAGVQPQHF
TRBV7-2	TRBJ1-1	.	TGTGCCAGCAGCTCAACACCGAACACTGAAGCTTTCTTT	CASSSTPNTEAFF
TRBV15	TRBJ1-2	.	TGTGCCACCAGCAGAGCAACAGACTATGGCTACACCTTC	CATSRATDYGYTF
TRBV9	TRBJ2-3	.	TGTGCCAGCAGCGTTTTTGGACTTCCCTGGACAGATACGCAGTATTTT	CASSVFGLPWTDTQYF
TRBV15	TRBJ2-7	.	TGTGCCACAGGGGGTCGGCCGACTTCCCCCTACGAGCAGTACTTC	CATGGRPTSPYEQYF
TRBV4-1	TRBJ2-3	.	TGCGCCAGCAGCCAAGGTCTAGATACGCAGTATTTT	CASSQGLDTQYF
TRBV28	TRBJ1-2	.	TGTGCCAGCAGGGGGGCACAGGGAAACGATTATGGCTACACCTTC	CASRGAQGNDYGYTF
TRBV13	TRBJ2-7	TRBD2	TGTGCCAGCAGCTTAGGGAGACTAGCGGGAGGCAGGAGCTCCTACGAGCAGTACTTC	CASSLGRLAGGRSSYEQYF
TRBV5-1	TRBJ1-4	.	TGCGCCAGCAGCGCCAGGACAGCAACTAATGAAAAACTGTTTTTT	CASSARTATNEKLFF
TRBV29-1	TRBJ1-5	TRBD1	TGCAGCGTTGGGGGACAGTTCAATCAGCCCCAGCATTTT	CSVGGQFNQPQHF
TRBV19	TRBJ1-4	.	TGTGCCAGTAGTCCCCCCAAAGGGGCTAATGAAAAACTGTTTTTT	CASSPPKGANEKLFF
TRBV14	TRBJ2-7	.	TGTGCCAGCAGTCCAGGGTTCTCTCCTGCCGAGCAGTACTTC	CASSPGFSPAEQYF
TRBV19	TRBJ2-2	TRBD1	TGTGCCAGTAGCAGACAGGGTACGAACACCGGGGAGCTGTTTTTT	CASSRQGTNTGELFF
TRBV7-9	TRBJ1-2	TRBD1	TGTGCCAGCAGCTTAGGTTTGGACAGGGGGTACTATGGCTACACCTTC	CASSLGLDRGYYGYTF
TRBV11-3	TRBJ1-2	.	TGTGCCAGCAGCTTAGAACCAGCGTCTGGCTACACCTTC	CASSLEPASGYTF
TRBV19	TRBJ2-2	.	TGTGCCAGTAGTATATGGTCTAGCAACACCGGGGAGCTGTTTTTT	CASSIWSSNTGELFF
TRBV28	TRBJ2-1	TRBD2	TGTGCCAGCAGTTCTGTGGGGACTAGCGGGAATGAGCAGTTCTTC	CASSSVGTSGNEQFF
TRBV4-1	TRBJ1-1	.	TGCGCCAGCAGCCAAGAGGGCCTGAACACTGAAGCTTTCTTT	CASSQEGLNTEAFF
TRBV28	TRBJ2-7	.	TGTGCCAGCAAGGTGGGAGGAAGATACGAGCAGTACTTC	CASKVGGRYEQYF